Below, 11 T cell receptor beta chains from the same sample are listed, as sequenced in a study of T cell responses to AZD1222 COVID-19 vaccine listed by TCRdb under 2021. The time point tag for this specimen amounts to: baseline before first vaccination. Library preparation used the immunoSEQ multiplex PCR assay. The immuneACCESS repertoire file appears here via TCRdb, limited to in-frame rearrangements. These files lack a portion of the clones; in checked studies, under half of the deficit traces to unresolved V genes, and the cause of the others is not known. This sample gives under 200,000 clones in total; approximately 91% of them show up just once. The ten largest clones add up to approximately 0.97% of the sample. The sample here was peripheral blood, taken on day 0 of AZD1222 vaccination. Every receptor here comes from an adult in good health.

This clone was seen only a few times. The CDR3 is CASSYGHGYTF. The CDR3 DNA reads TGTGCCAGCAGTTACGGCCATGGCTACACCTTC. The rearrangement joins TRBV6-2 or TRBV6-3 to TRBJ1-2; D remains ambiguous. The CDR3 extends over 11 amino acids. Trimming removed 2 bases from V and 6 bases from J, with 4 bases in between. Germline V gene sequence: CDR1 MNHEY, CDR2 SVGEGT.

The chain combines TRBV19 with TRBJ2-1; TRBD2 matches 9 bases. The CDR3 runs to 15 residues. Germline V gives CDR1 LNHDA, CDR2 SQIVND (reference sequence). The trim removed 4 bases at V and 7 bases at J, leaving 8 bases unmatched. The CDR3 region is CASSTWREGRNEQFF. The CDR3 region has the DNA TGTGCCAGTAGTACCTGGCGGGAGGGAAGAAATGAGCAGTTCTTC.

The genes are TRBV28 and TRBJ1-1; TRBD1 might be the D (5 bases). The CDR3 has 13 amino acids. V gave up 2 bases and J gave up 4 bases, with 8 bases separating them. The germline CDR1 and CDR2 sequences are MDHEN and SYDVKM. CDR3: CASSLAGITEAFF. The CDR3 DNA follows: TGTGCCAGCAGTTTAGCAGGGATCACTGAAGCTTTCTTT.

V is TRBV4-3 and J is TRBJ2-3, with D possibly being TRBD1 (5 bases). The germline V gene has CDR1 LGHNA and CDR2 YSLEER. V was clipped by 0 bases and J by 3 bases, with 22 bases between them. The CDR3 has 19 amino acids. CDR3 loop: CASSQEQVGEGARTDTQYF. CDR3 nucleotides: TGCGCCAGCAGCCAAGAACAAGTAGGTGAAGGGGCAAGGACAGATACGCAGTATTTT.

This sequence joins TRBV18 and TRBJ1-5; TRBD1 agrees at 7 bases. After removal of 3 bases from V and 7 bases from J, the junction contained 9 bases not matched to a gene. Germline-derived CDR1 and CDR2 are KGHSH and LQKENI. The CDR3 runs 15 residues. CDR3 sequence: CASSPDRDPRQPQHF. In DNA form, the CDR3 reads TGTGCCAGCTCACCCGACAGGGACCCGCGGCAGCCCCAGCATTTT. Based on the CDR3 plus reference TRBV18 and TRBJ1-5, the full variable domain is NAGVMQNPRHLVRRRGQEARLRCSPMKGHSHVYWYRQLPEEGLKFMVYLQKENIIDESGMPKERFSAEFPKEGPSILRIQQVVRGDSAAYFCASSPDRDPRQPQHFGDGTRLSIL.

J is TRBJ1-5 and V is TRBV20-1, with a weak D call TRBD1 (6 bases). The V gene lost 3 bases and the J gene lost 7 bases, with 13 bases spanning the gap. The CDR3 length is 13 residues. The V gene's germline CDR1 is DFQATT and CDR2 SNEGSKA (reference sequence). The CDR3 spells CSASGVGGQPQHF. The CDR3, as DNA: TGCAGTGCTAGTGGGGTAGGGGGGCAGCCCCAGCATTTT.

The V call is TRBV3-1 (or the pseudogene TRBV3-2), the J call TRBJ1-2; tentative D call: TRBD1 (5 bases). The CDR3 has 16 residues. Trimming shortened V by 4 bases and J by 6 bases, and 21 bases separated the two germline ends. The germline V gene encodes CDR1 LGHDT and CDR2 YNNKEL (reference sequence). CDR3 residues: CASSPWGVVVFDGYTF. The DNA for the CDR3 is TGTGCCAGCAGCCCTTGGGGGGTGGTAGTGTTTGATGGCTACACCTTC.

The DNA of the CDR3 is TGTGCCAGCAGTTTGCTTTACAATGAGCAGTTCTTC. This gives the protein CASSLLYNEQFF. The gene calls are TRBV28 and TRBJ2-1; no reliable D call. The CDR3 extends over 12 amino acids. The V gene lost 3 bases and the J gene lost 4 bases, with 4 bases spanning the gap. In germline, CDR1 is MDHEN, CDR2 SYDVKM.

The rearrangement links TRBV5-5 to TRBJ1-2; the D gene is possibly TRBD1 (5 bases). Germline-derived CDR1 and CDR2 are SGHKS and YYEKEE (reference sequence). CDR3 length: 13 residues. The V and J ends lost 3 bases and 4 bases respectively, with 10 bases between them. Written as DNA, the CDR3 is TGTGCCAGCAGCTCCCAGGACATCTATGGCTACACCTTC. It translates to CASSSQDIYGYTF.

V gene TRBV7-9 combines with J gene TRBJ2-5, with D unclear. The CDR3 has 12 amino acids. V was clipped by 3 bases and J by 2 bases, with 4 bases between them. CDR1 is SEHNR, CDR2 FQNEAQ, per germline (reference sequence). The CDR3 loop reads CASSFRQETQYF. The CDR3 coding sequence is TGTGCCAGCAGCTTCCGGCAAGAGACCCAGTACTTC.

CDR3 loop: CASSQDLGRGADTQYF. CDR3 DNA: TGTGCCAGCAGCCAAGATCTCGGGAGAGGCGCAGATACGCAGTATTTT. The chain employs TRBV3-1 (or the pseudogene TRBV3-2) and TRBJ2-3; the D gene is possibly TRBD2 (6 bases). In germline, CDR1 is LGHDT, CDR2 YNNKEL (reference sequence). This CDR3 region has 16 residues. Trimming took 0 bases from V and 4 from J, leaving 14 bases between them.